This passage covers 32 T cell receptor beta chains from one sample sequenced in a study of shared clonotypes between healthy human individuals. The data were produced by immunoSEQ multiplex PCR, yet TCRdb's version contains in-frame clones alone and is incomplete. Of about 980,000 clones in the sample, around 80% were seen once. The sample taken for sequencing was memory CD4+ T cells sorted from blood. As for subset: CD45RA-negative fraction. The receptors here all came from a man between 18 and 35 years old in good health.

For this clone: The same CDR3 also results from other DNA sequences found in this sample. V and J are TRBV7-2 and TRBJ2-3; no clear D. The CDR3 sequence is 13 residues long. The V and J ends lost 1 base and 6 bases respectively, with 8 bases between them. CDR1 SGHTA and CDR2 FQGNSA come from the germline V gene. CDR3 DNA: TGTGCCAGCAGCTTAGAACTTGGGGATACGCAGTATTTT. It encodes CASSLELGDTQYF.

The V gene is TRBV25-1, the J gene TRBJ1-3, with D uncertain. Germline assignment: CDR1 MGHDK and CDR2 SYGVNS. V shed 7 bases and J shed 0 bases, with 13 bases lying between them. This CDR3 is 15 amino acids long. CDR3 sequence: CASTNGLLSGNTIYF. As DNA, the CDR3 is TGTGCCAGCACCAATGGACTGCTCTCTGGAAACACCATATATTTT.

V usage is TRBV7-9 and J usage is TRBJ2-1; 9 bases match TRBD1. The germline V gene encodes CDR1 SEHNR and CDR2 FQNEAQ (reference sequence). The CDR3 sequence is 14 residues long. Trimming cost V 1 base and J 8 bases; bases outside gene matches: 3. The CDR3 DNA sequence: TGTGCCAGCAGCTTAGATCGGACAGGGGATGAGCAGTTCTTC. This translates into CASSLDRTGDEQFF.

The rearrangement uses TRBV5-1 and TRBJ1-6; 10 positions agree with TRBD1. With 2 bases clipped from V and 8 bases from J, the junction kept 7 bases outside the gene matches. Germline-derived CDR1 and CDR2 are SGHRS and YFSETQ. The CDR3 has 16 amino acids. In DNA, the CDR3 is TGCGCCAGCAGCTTATCGCCCGGGACAGGGGATTCACCCCTCCACTTT. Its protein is CASSLSPGTGDSPLHF.

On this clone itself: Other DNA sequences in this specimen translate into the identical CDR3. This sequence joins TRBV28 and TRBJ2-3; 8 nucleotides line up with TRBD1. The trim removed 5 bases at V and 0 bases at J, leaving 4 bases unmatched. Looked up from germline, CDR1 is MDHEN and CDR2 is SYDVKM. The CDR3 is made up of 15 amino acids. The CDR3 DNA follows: TGTGCCAGCAGTCCCGGGACAGGAAGCACAGATACGCAGTATTTT. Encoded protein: CASSPGTGSTDTQYF.

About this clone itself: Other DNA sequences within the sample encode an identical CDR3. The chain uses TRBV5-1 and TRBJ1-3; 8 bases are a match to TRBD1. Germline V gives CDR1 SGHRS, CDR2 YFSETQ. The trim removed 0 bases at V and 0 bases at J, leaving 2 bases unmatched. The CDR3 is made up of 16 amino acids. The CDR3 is CASSLGQGSSGNTIYF. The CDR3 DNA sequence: TGCGCCAGCAGCTTGGGACAGGGGAGCTCTGGAAACACCATATATTTT.

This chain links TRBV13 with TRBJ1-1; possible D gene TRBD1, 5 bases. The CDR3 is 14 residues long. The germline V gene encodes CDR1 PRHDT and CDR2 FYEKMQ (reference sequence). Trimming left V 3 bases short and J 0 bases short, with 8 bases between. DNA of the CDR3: TGTGCCAGCAGCTTTGGACATTTGAACACTGAAGCTTTCTTT. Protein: CASSFGHLNTEAFF.

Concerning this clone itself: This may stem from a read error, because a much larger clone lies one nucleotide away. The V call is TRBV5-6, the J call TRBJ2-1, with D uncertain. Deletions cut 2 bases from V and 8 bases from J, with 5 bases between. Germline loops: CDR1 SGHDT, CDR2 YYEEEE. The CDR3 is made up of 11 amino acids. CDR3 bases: TGTGCCAGCAGCTTTCGGGATGAGCAGTTCTTC. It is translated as CASSFRDEQFF.

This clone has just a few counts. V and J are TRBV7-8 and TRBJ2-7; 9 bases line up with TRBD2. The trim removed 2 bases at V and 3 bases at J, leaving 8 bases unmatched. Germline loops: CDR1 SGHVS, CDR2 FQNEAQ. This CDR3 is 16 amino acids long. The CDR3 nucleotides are TGTGCCAGCAGCTTATCTGGTCTAGCGGGGTTCTACGAGCAGTACTTC. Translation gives CASSLSGLAGFYEQYF. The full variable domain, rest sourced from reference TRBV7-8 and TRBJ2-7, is GAGVSQSPRYKVAKRGQDVALRCDPISGHVSLFWYQQALGQGPEFLTYFQNEAQLDKSGLPSDRFFAERPEGSVSTLKIQRTQQEDSAVYLCASSLSGLAGFYEQYFGPGTRLTVT.

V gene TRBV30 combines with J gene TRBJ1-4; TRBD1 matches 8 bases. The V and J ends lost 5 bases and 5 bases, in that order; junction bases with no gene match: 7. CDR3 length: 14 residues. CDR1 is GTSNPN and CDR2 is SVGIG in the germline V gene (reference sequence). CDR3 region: CAWEGQVTNEKLFF. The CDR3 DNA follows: TGTGCCTGGGAGGGACAGGTGACGAATGAAAAACTGTTTTTT.

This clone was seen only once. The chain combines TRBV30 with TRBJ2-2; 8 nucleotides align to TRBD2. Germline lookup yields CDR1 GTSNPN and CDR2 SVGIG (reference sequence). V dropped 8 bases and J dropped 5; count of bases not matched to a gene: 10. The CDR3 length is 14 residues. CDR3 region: CAGPSGSRTGELFF. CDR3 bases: TGTGCCGGCCCCAGCGGGAGTCGAACCGGGGAGCTGTTTTTT.

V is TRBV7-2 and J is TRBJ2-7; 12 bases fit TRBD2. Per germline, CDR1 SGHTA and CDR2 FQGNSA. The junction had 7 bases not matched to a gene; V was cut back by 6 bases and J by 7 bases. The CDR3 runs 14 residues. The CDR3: CASRRTSGTGEQYF. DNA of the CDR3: TGTGCCAGCAGGCGGACTAGCGGGACGGGAGAGCAGTACTTC.

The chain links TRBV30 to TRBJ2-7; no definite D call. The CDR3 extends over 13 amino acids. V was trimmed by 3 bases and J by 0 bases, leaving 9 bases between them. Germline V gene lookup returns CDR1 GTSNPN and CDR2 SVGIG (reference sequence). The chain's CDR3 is CAWRPRSSYEQYF. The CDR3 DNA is TGTGCCTGGAGGCCGCGGAGCTCCTACGAGCAGTACTTC.

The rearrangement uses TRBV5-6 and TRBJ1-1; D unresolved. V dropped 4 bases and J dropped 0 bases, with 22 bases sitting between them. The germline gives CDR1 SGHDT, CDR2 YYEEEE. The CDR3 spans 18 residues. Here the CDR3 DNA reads TGTGCCAGCAGCCCACGTTGGTTTGGGTTTCTGATGAACACTGAAGCTTTCTTT. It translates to CASSPRWFGFLMNTEAFF.

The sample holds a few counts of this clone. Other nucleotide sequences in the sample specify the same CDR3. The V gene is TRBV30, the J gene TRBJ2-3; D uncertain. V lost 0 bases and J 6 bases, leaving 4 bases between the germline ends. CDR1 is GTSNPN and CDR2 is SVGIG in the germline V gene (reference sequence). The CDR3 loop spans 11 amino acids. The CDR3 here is CAWSVPDTQYF. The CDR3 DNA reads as TGTGCCTGGAGTGTACCTGATACGCAGTATTTT.

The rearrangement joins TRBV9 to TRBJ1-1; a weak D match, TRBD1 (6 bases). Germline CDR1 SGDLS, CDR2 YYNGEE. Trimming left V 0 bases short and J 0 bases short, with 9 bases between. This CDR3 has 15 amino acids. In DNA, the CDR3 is TGTGCCAGCAGCGTAGTAGGACAGCTGAACACTGAAGCTTTCTTT. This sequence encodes CASSVVGQLNTEAFF. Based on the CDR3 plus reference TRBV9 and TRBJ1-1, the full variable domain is DSGVTQTPKHLITATGQRVTLRCSPRSGDLSVYWYQQSLDQGLQFLIQYYNGEERAKGNILERFSAQQFPDLHSELNLSSLELGDSALYFCASSVVGQLNTEAFFGQGTRLTVV.

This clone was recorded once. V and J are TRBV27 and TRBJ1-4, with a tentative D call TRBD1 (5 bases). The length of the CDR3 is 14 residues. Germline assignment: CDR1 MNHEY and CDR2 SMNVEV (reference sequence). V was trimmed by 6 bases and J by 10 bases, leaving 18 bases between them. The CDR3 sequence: CASRGLVGEAKLFF. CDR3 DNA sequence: TGTGCCAGCAGGGGTTTGGTGGGGGAGGCAAAACTGTTTTTT.

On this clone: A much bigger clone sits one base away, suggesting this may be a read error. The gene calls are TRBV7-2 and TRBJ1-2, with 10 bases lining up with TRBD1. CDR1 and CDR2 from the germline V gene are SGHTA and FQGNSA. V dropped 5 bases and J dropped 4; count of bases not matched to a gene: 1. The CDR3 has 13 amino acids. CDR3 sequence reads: CASSGQGGYGYTF. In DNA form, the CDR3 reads TGTGCCAGCAGCGGACAGGGGGGCTATGGCTACACCTTC. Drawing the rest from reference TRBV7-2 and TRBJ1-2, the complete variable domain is GAGVSQSPSNKVTEKGKDVELRCDPISGHTALYWYRQSLGQGLEFLIYFQGNSAPDKSGLPSDRFSAERTGGSVSTLTIQRTQQEDSAVYLCASSGQGGYGYTFGSGTRLTVV.

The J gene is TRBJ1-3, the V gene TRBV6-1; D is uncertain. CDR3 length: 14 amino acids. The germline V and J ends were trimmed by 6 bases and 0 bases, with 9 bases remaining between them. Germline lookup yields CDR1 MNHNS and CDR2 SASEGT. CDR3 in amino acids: CASRDPPSGNTIYF. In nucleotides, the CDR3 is TGTGCCAGCAGGGATCCCCCCTCTGGAAACACCATATATTTT.

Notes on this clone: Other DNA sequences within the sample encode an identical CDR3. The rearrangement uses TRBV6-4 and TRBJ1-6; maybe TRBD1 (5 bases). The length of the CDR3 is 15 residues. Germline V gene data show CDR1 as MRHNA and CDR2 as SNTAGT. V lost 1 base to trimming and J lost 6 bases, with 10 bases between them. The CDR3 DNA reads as TGTGCCAGCAGTGACTTCGCAGGGACTAATTCACCCCTCCACTTT. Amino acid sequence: CASSDFAGTNSPLHF.

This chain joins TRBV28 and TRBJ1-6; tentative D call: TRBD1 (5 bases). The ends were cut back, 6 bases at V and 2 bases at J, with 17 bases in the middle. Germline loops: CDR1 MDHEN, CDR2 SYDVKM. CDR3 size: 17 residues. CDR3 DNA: TGTGCCAGCAGCTCGCCTCACAGGTTCACCTATAATTCACCCCTCCACTTT. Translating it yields CASSSPHRFTYNSPLHF.

The CDR3: CASSLVSRQLAGERDTQYF. CDR3 nucleotide sequence: TGTGCCAGCAGCTTAGTTAGCCGCCAACTAGCGGGGGAAAGGGATACGCAGTATTTT. The chain is built from TRBV7-2 and TRBJ2-3; 11 bases line up with TRBD2. Germline assignment: CDR1 SGHTA and CDR2 FQGNSA. This CDR3 spans 19 amino acids. Trimming cost V 1 base and J 6 bases; bases outside gene matches: 15.

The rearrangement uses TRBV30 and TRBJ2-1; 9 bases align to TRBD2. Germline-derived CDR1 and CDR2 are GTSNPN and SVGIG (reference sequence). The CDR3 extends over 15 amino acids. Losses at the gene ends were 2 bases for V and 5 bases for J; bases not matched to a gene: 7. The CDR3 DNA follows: TGTGCCTGGAGTCCCAGCGGGGGGCCACACAATGAGCAGTTCTTC. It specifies CAWSPSGGPHNEQFF.

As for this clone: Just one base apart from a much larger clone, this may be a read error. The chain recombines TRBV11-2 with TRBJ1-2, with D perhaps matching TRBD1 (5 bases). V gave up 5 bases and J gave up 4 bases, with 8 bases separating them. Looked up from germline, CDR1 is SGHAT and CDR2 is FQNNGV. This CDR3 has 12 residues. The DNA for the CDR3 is TGTGCCAGCAGCGAAGGGACCTATGGCTACACCTTC. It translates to CASSEGTYGYTF.

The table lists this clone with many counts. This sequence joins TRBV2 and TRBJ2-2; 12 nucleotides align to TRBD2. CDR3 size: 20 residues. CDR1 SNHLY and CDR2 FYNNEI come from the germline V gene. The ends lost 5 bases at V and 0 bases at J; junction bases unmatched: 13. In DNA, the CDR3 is TGTGCCAGCAGTAGGGTGAGACTAGCGGGGGTGAACGCGAACACCGGGGAGCTGTTTTTT. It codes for CASSRVRLAGVNANTGELFF. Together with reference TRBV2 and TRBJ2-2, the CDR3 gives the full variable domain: EPEVTQTPSHQVTQMGQEVILRCVPISNHLYFYWYRQILGQKVEFLVSFYNNEISEKSEIFDDQFSVERPDGSNFTLKIRSTKLEDSAMYFCASSRVRLAGVNANTGELFFGEGSRLTVL.

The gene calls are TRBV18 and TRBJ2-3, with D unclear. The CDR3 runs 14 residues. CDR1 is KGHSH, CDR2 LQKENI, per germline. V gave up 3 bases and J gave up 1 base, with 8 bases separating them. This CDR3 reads CASSPARGTDTQYF. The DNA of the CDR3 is TGTGCCAGCTCACCGGCTAGGGGCACAGATACGCAGTATTTT.

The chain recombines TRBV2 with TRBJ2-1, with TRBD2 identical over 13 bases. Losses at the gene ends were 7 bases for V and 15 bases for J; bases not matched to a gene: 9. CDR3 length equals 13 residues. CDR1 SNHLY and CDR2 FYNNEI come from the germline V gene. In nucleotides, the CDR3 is TGTGCCAGCAACCAAGGACTAGCGGGGGTAGGGTTCTTC. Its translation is CASNQGLAGVGFF. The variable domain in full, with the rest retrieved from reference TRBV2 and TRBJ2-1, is EPEVTQTPSHQVTQMGQEVILRCVPISNHLYFYWYRQILGQKVEFLVSFYNNEISEKSEIFDDQFSVERPDGSNFTLKIRSTKLEDSAMYFCASNQGLAGVGFFGPGTRLTVL.

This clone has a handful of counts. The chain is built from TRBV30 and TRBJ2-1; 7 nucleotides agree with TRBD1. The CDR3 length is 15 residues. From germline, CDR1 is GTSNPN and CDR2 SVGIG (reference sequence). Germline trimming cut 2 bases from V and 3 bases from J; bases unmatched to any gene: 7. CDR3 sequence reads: CAWSRQGTDYNEQFF. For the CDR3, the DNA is TGTGCCTGGAGTCGGCAAGGGACAGACTACAATGAGCAGTTCTTC.

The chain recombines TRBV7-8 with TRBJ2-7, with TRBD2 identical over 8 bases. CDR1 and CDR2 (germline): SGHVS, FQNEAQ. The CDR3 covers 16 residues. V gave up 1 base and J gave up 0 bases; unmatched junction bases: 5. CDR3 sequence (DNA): TGTGCCAGCAGCTTAGTCATTGCGGGGGGCTCCTACGAGCAGTACTTC. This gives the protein CASSLVIAGGSYEQYF.

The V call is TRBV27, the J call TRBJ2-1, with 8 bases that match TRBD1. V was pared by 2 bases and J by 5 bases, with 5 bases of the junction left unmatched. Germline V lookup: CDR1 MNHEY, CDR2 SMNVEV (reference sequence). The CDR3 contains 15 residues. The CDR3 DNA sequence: TGTGCCAGCAGTTTACCCCAGGGGGCAAACAATGAGCAGTTCTTC. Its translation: CASSLPQGANNEQFF.

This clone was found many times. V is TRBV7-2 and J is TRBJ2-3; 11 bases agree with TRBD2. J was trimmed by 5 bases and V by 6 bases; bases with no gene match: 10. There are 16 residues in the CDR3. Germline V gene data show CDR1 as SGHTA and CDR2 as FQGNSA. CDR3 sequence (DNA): TGTGCCAGCAGTTCCACTAGCGGGGGATACGGAGATACGCAGTATTTT. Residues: CASSSTSGGYGDTQYF.

The CDR3 sequence: CASTPQDSRFNIQYF. CDR3 in DNA: TGTGCCAGTACTCCCCAAGACAGTAGATTTAACATTCAGTACTTC. V gene TRBV19 combines with J gene TRBJ2-4, with D tentatively TRBD1 (5 bases). V was pared by 7 bases and J by 7 bases, with 20 bases between. Germline CDR1 is LNHDA and CDR2 is SQIVND (reference sequence). The CDR3 loop spans 15 amino acids.